This T cell receptor beta chain stems from a study of OX40 agonist ivuxolimab in advanced cancers. Whole-study findings and limits: Clonal expansion by week 6 occurred in CD4+ and CD8+ blood T cells (at 0.1 to 3.0 mg/kg). No antigen was identified for the clonally expanded peripheral T cells.

Germline V CDR1 and CDR2: MNHEY, SVGAGI. V lost 0 bases and J lost 1, with 10 bases in between. There are 15 residues in the CDR3. As for this clone: Its antigen is as yet unknown.

Sequenced by immunoSEQ multiplex PCR; TCRdb stores in-frame clones only, minus some. Altogether around 93,000 clones are present, approximately 90% being singletons, with the ten largest covering about 1.5%. Sequenced material: CD4+ or CD8+ T cells sorted from blood, taken in a trial of the OX40 agonist ivuxolimab. The chain has TRBV6-5 and TRBJ2-7; TRBD1 is a possible D gene (5 bases). The sequence was collected from an adult with an advanced solid tumor such as melanoma, head and neck, liver or kidney cancer. CDR3 coding DNA: TGTGCCAGCAGTTACTCTAGACAGACGTCCTACGAGCAGTACTTC. Amino acid sequence: CASSYSRQTSYEQYF.